This passage covers 9 T cell receptor beta chains from one sample sequenced in a study of OX40 agonist ivuxolimab in advanced cancers. Assay: immunoSEQ multiplex PCR; the TCRdb copy retains only in-frame clones and omits some. The sample includes around 53,000 clones, approximately 91% of them seen just once. The sequencing here drew on CD4+ or CD8+ T cells sorted from blood, taken in a trial of the OX40 agonist ivuxolimab. The receptors were gathered from an adult with an advanced solid tumor such as melanoma, head and neck, liver or kidney cancer.

This clone was seen a few times. The chain links TRBV5-1 to TRBJ1-4; TRBD1 matches 8 bases. In germline, CDR1 is SGHRS, CDR2 YFSETQ. Trimming at V came to 0 bases and at J to 7 bases, leaving 2 bases not matched to a gene. CDR3 length: 14 residues. CDR3 bases: TGCGCCAGCAGCTTGGGGACAGGGCTTGAAAAACTGTTTTTT. Translation: CASSLGTGLEKLFF. Full variable domain (remainder filled in from reference TRBV5-1 and TRBJ1-4): KAGVTQTPRYLIKTRGQQVTLSCSPISGHRSVSWYQQTPGQGLQFLFEYFSETQRNKGNFPGRFSGRQFSNSRSEMNVSTLELGDSALYLCASSLGTGLEKLFFGSGTQLSVL.

V and J are TRBV9 and TRBJ2-1; D possibly corresponds to TRBD1 (5 bases). The germline V and J ends were trimmed by 4 bases and 8 bases, with 16 bases remaining between them. The CDR3 is 14 amino acids. CDR1 and CDR2 from the germline V gene are SGDLS and YYNGEE. The CDR3 region is CASSLIGAGHEQFF. CDR3 coding DNA: TGTGCCAGCAGCCTCATTGGAGCAGGGCATGAGCAGTTCTTC.

This sequence joins TRBV28 and TRBJ1-3; D is ambiguous. Trimming pared 5 bases from V and 0 bases from J, leaving 8 bases between. The CDR3 length is 14 residues. From germline, CDR1 is MDHEN and CDR2 SYDVKM. The CDR3 spells CASSSPDSGNTIYF. In DNA, the CDR3 is TGTGCCAGCAGTAGTCCCGACTCTGGAAACACCATATATTTT.

The CDR3 DNA is TGTGCCAGCAGTTACTCGGACAGGGCGGGGGAGACCCAGTACTTC. Translated, it gives CASSYSDRAGETQYF. The chain is built from TRBV6-5 and TRBJ2-5; 8 bases fit TRBD1. J was trimmed by 5 bases and V by 0 bases; bases with no gene match: 5. The CDR3 runs 15 residues. Per germline, CDR1 MNHEY and CDR2 SVGAGI.

V gene TRBV7-3 combines with J gene TRBJ2-1; 7 bases align to TRBD1. From germline, CDR1 is SGHTA and CDR2 FQGTGA. The CDR3 is 15 amino acids. The V gene end was trimmed by 5 bases and the J gene end by 2 bases; junction bases not matched to a gene: 6. The CDR3 sequence is CASSRDRATYNEQFF. CDR3 bases: TGTGCCAGCAGCCGCGACAGGGCGACCTACAATGAGCAGTTCTTC.

This chain's CDR3 is CASSEGGGETQYF. The CDR3 nucleotides read TGTGCCAGTAGCGAGGGGGGAGGAGAGACCCAGTACTTC. The genes are TRBV19 and TRBJ2-5, with D perhaps assigned TRBD1 or TRBD2 (6 bases each). CDR3 length: 13 residues. Germline lookup yields CDR1 LNHDA and CDR2 SQIVND (reference sequence). V was cut by 6 bases and J by 4 bases, with 12 bases left in between. Full variable domain (remainder filled in from reference TRBV19 and TRBJ2-5): DGGITQSPKYLFRKEGQNVTLSCEQNLNHDAMYWYRQDPGQGLRLIYYSQIVNDFQKGDIAEGYSVSREKKESFPLTVTSAQKNPTAFYLCASSEGGGETQYFGPGTRLLVL.

The rearrangement joins TRBV29-1 to TRBJ2-7; weak D call: TRBD2 (6 bases). The V end lost 1 base, the J end lost 6 bases, and 16 bases lay between the germline ends. Looked up from germline, CDR1 is SQVTM and CDR2 is ANQGSEA. The CDR3 runs to 14 residues. The CDR3 DNA is TGCAGCGTTGAAGTCGGAGTAGCGGTAGGCGAGCAGTACTTC. Translation gives CSVEVGVAVGEQYF.

This clone occurred once. V and J are TRBV29-1 and TRBJ2-1, with 11 bases matching TRBD2. V was pared by 5 bases and J by 5 bases, with 8 bases of the junction left unmatched. This CDR3 has 15 amino acids. In germline, CDR1 is SQVTM, CDR2 ANQGSEA. The CDR3 DNA reads as TGCAGCGTTTCGGGCGGGACTAGCGGCCACAATGAGCAGTTCTTC. It codes for CSVSGGTSGHNEQFF.

J is TRBJ1-5 and V is TRBV15, with 7 bases matching TRBD1. The V gene's germline CDR1 is LNHNV and CDR2 YYDKDF (reference sequence). The CDR3 extends over 15 amino acids. With V trimmed by 2 bases and J by 2 bases, 3 bases remained unmatched. CDR3 loop: CATSRQGGGNQPQHF. As DNA, the CDR3 is TGTGCCACCAGCAGACAGGGGGGTGGCAATCAGCCCCAGCATTTT.